These 14 T cell receptor beta chains were sequenced from one sample in a study of shared clonotypes between healthy human individuals. Method: immunoSEQ multiplex PCR; TCRdb's copy keeps in-frame clones and lacks some. The repertoire consists of a few hundred thousand clones, with roughly 87% occurring once and the leading ten covering about 16%. Sequencing input: memory CD8+ T cells sorted from blood. Subset described: CD45RO+ cells pooled with CCR7-negative TemRA cells. These receptors originate from a man between 18 and 35 years old in good health.

The chain is built from TRBV7-6 and TRBJ2-1; no definite D call. CDR1 SGHVS and CDR2 FNYEAQ come from the germline V gene. The CDR3 spans 17 residues. Trimming left V 2 bases short and J 0 bases short, with 14 bases between. The DNA of the CDR3 is TGTGCCAGCAGCTTATGGTTGACACGTAGCTCCTACAATGAGCAGTTCTTC. As protein: CASSLWLTRSSYNEQFF.

The chain joins TRBV7-9 to TRBJ2-3, with a possible D match to TRBD2 (6 bases). CDR3 length: 16 amino acids. Between the trimmed V and J ends, which lost 4 bases and 1 base, there was a span of 15 bases. Germline values: CDR1 SEHNR, CDR2 FQNEAQ (reference sequence). DNA for the CDR3: TGTGCCAGCAGCTACTTTAGCGGAGAGGGCACAGATACGCAGTATTTT. Translated: CASSYFSGEGTDTQYF.

V gene TRBV9 combines with J gene TRBJ2-2; 8 bases fit TRBD2. With 0 bases clipped from V and 2 bases from J, the junction kept 3 bases outside the gene matches. Germline values: CDR1 SGDLS, CDR2 YYNGEE. This CDR3 spans 16 amino acids. The CDR3 region is CASSVELAVNTGELFF. The CDR3 DNA sequence: TGTGCCAGCAGCGTAGAACTAGCGGTAAACACCGGGGAGCTGTTTTTT. Based on the CDR3 plus reference TRBV9 and TRBJ2-2, the full variable domain is DSGVTQTPKHLITATGQRVTLRCSPRSGDLSVYWYQQSLDQGLQFLIQYYNGEERAKGNILERFSAQQFPDLHSELNLSSLELGDSALYFCASSVELAVNTGELFFGEGSRLTVL.

The chain employs TRBV4-1 and TRBJ1-1; a possible D gene is TRBD1 (6 bases). The CDR3 spans 15 residues. V shed 0 bases and J shed 4 bases, with 12 bases lying between them. Germline CDR1 reads MGHRA; CDR2 reads YSYEKL. DNA for the CDR3: TGCGCCAGCAGCCAAGAATATGGCAGGGGCACTGAAGCTTTCTTT. This sequence encodes CASSQEYGRGTEAFF.

The chain recombines TRBV2 with TRBJ2-1; the match to TRBD2 covers 10 bases. The CDR3 is 15 amino acids. CDR1 and CDR2 (germline): SNHLY, FYNNEI. Unmatched junction bases numbered 7, after V lost 6 bases and J lost 5 bases. CDR3 in DNA: TGTGCCAGCAGATTGACTAGCGGGCATCACAATGAGCAGTTCTTC. Protein product: CASRLTSGHHNEQFF.

The chain links TRBV5-4 to TRBJ2-7; 10 bases are a match to TRBD2. CDR3 length: 16 residues. In germline, CDR1 is SGHNT, CDR2 YYREEE (reference sequence). Trimming cost V 2 bases and J 0 bases; bases outside gene matches: 5. The CDR3 DNA is TGTGCCAGCAGCTTAGTAGCGGGGGGCCTCTCCTACGAGCAGTACTTC. Protein: CASSLVAGGLSYEQYF.

This clone was seen only once. The J gene is TRBJ1-2, the V gene TRBV2; D unresolved. Per the germline V gene, CDR1 is SNHLY and CDR2 is FYNNEI. The V end was cut by 6 bases, the J end by 4 bases, with 12 bases between. CDR3 length: 13 residues. CDR3 nucleotide sequence: TGTGCCAGCAGGATCAGGATTGGCTATGGCTACACCTTC. Its translation: CASRIRIGYGYTF.

V gene TRBV20-1 combines with J gene TRBJ1-2; D remains ambiguous. Germline CDR1 is DFQATT and CDR2 is SNEGSKA (reference sequence). V lost 7 bases and J 5 bases, leaving 5 bases between the germline ends. The CDR3 extends over 9 amino acids. The CDR3 region has the DNA TGCAGTGAGCCATATGGCTACACCTTC. Residues: CSEPYGYTF.

V is TRBV2 and J is TRBJ2-7, with D possibly TRBD1 on 5 matching bases. This CDR3 comprises 14 residues. CDR1 and CDR2 from the germline V gene are SNHLY and FYNNEI. Trimming removed 6 bases from V and 2 bases from J, with 14 bases in between. CDR3 DNA sequence: TGTGCCAGCAGGCCCTTGTCAGGGCCCTACGAGCAGTACTTC. As protein: CASRPLSGPYEQYF.

Concerning this clone itself: This CDR3 is also generated by other DNA sequences in the sample. DNA for the CDR3: TGTGCCAGCAGTTTATCCGGTGGGGAGCAGTACTTC. Translated, it gives CASSLSGGEQYF. The chain uses TRBV27 and TRBJ2-7; D uncertain. The length of the CDR3 is 12 residues. The V end lost 0 bases, the J end lost 7 bases, and 7 bases lay between the germline ends. Germline CDR1 MNHEY, CDR2 SMNVEV (reference sequence).

This chain links TRBV29-1 with TRBJ2-1, with D perhaps TRBD2 (6 bases). Trimming removed 4 bases from V and 0 bases from J, with 10 bases in between. Germline-derived CDR1 and CDR2 are SQVTM and ANQGSEA. This CDR3 has 14 amino acids. The CDR3 is CSVVLGGSYNEQFF. The DNA for the CDR3 is TGCAGCGTTGTATTGGGGGGCTCCTACAATGAGCAGTTCTTC.

The V call is TRBV29-1, the J call TRBJ1-2; 8 nucleotides agree with TRBD1. V lost 7 bases and J lost 5; bases outside the gene matches: 15. Germline-derived CDR1 and CDR2 are SQVTM and ANQGSEA. The length of the CDR3 is 15 residues. For the CDR3, the DNA is TGCAGCGCCTACGCTGAGAGGACAGGGATTTATGGCTACACCTTC. It yields the protein CSAYAERTGIYGYTF.

Comment on this clone: A junction end diverges from the germline sequence, so it may reflect a read error. V usage is TRBV4-3 and J usage is TRBJ1-3; no clear D gene. The CDR3 contains 13 residues. Per the germline V gene, CDR1 is LGHNA and CDR2 is YSLEER. The CDR3, as DNA: TGCGCCAGCAGCCAATTCCTTGGATACACCATATATTTT. Translating it yields CASSQFLGYTIYF.

This clone has at least ten counts. The J gene is TRBJ2-3, the V gene TRBV4-1, with a weak D call TRBD2 (5 bases). The CDR3 covers 15 residues. Germline V gene data show CDR1 as MGHRA and CDR2 as YSYEKL. V shed 1 base and J shed 2 bases, with 10 bases lying between them. The CDR3 reads CASSQAPGLTDTQYF. The CDR3 coding sequence is TGCGCCAGCAGCCAAGCCCCAGGACTCACAGATACGCAGTATTTT.